A selection of T cell receptor beta chains follows, all from one sample in a study of T cells in localized non-small cell lung cancer. Sequenced by immunoSEQ multiplex PCR; TCRdb stores in-frame clones only, minus some. The data show roughly 40,000 clones, 81% seen once. The input for sequencing was peripheral blood mononuclear cells, taken before any cancer treatment. The source of these receptors is a male donor older than 55 with stage II lung adenocarcinoma. Both conserved end residues are part of each CDR3. Each record gives: CDR3 DNA, CDR3 protein, clone size, D gene, J gene, V gene. The D gene is left open where the match is weak. Size tells how often a clone was seen (once, few, many) or the class of an expanded clone, and some rows leave it out.

TGTGCCAGCAGCACGAGACTAGCGGGAGCGTCTATGGATACGCAGTATTTT | CASSTRLAGASMDTQYF | few | TRBD2 | TRBJ2-3 | TRBV5-4
TGCGCCAGCAGCCATCCAGGATCAGGCTATGGCTACACCTTC | CASSHPGSGYGYTF | . | . | TRBJ1-2 | TRBV4-3
TGTGCCAGCAGCTTAGGTTCGGCCGTCCAGGAGACCCAGTACTTC | CASSLGSAVQETQYF | . | . | TRBJ2-5 | TRBV7-2
TGTGCCAGCAGCTTGGGCAGGGGAGTTGACGAGCAGTACTTC | CASSLGRGVDEQYF | once | . | TRBJ2-7 | TRBV13
TGTGCCAGTAACCAAGGGGCAGGAGGTGATATTAATGAAAAACTGTTTTTT | CASNQGAGGDINEKLFF | . | . | TRBJ1-4 | TRBV19
TGTGCCAGCAGTTTCCGGGACCAGCGGGATGAGCAGTTCTTC | CASSFRDQRDEQFF | . | . | TRBJ2-1 | TRBV28
TGTGCCAGCAGCAGGGTACTTGGAGGGTTCGCCGAGCAGTACTTC | CASSRVLGGFAEQYF | . | . | TRBJ2-7 | TRBV7-6
TGTGCCAGCAGCTTAAAGGGGTTCTCTGGAAACACCATATATTTT | CASSLKGFSGNTIYF | . | . | TRBJ1-3 | TRBV11-2
TGTGCCATCAGTTTCGGGGGACCTTACGAGCAGTACTTC | CAISFGGPYEQYF | . | . | TRBJ2-7 | TRBV10-3
TGTGCCAGTAGTATGGGCGTCACTAGCGCGAACACCGGGGAGCTGTTTTTT | CASSMGVTSANTGELFF | . | TRBD2 | TRBJ2-2 | TRBV19
TGTGCCAGCTCACCATTACAGGGGCCCTCACTCGAGCAGTACTTC | CASSPLQGPSLEQYF | . | TRBD1 | TRBJ2-7 | TRBV18
TGTGCCAGCAGCTCCTTATCGGACTCAAACAATGAGCAGTTCTTC | CASSSLSDSNNEQFF | . | . | TRBJ2-1 | TRBV7-3
TGTGCCAGCAGTGAAAGAGAGGGACTTGAAGCTTTCTTT | CASSEREGLEAFF | . | . | TRBJ1-1 | TRBV6-4
TGCGCCAGCAGCCAAGCTTGGGACACCCGCGGCACCGGGGAGCTGTTTTTT | CASSQAWDTRGTGELFF | . | . | TRBJ2-2 | TRBV4-3
TGCGCCAGCAGCCTCCGGGACAGGGGTAACGAGCAGTACTTC | CASSLRDRGNEQYF | . | TRBD1 | TRBJ2-7 | TRBV4-1
TGTGCCAGCAGTGAAACGCAGACCACCGGGGAGCTGTTTTTT | CASSETQTTGELFF | . | . | TRBJ2-2 | TRBV2
TGTGCCAGCAGTCTAGCGACGGACACCTTAAACATTCAGTACTTC | CASSLATDTLNIQYF | . | . | TRBJ2-4 | TRBV28
TGTGCCAGCAGTTACCCAGGGGCTAGCTCTGGAAACACCATATATTTT | CASSYPGASSGNTIYF | . | . | TRBJ1-3 | TRBV6-6
TGCGCCAGCAGTGAGGGTACAGCGACTAGCGGGAGTGATACGCAGTATTTT | CASSEGTATSGSDTQYF | . | TRBD2 | TRBJ2-3 | TRBV10-1
TGTGCCAGCAGTGTCCCCTACGAGCAGTACTTC | CASSVPYEQYF | . | . | TRBJ2-7 | TRBV28
TGTGCCAGCAGTGCCCTCAGGGTCGGGGCCCAGTACTTC | CASSALRVGAQYF | . | . | TRBJ2-5 | TRBV6-6
TGTGCCAGCAGTACAGGGGGCAGACAGCCCCAGCATTTT | CASSTGGRQPQHF | . | TRBD1 | TRBJ1-5 | TRBV2
TGTGCCAGCAGTTACGCAGGACAGGCCGCCTACAATGAGCAGTTCTTC | CASSYAGQAAYNEQFF | . | TRBD1 | TRBJ2-1 | TRBV6-6
TGTGCCAGCAGTTTTGAGATCGGGGAGCTGTTTTTT | CASSFEIGELFF | . | . | TRBJ2-2 | TRBV27
TGTGCCAGTAGTATTGGACTAATGCTCGAGCAGTACTTC | CASSIGLMLEQYF | . | . | TRBJ2-7 | TRBV19
TGTGCCAGTAGTGAGACAGTAGCCTACGAGCAGTACTTC | CASSETVAYEQYF | . | . | TRBJ2-7 | TRBV19
TGTGCCAGCAGTGACGGACAGGGTTCGTCTCGAGCTTTCTTT | CASSDGQGSSRAFF | . | TRBD1 | TRBJ1-1 | TRBV6-4
TGTGCCAGCACCTCGGACATCAATCAGCCCCAGCATTTT | CASTSDINQPQHF | . | . | TRBJ1-5 | TRBV6-5
TGTGCCAGCAGCGCCCGACAGGGAGTTTATAGTACCCCCAACACTGAAGCTTTCTTT | CASSARQGVYSTPNTEAFF | . | TRBD1 | TRBJ1-1 | TRBV9
TGTGCCAGCTCCTACATCCCTCCGGGGGACAATGAGCAGTTCTTC | CASSYIPPGDNEQFF | . | . | TRBJ2-1 | TRBV27
TGTGCCAGCAGCTTAGCCCTTTGGGGGAGGCCGGGCACAGATACGCAGTATTTT | CASSLALWGRPGTDTQYF | few | . | TRBJ2-3 | TRBV7-2
TGTGCTAGTGGTAAGGACACCTATGGCTACACCTTC | CASGKDTYGYTF | . | . | TRBJ1-2 | TRBV12-5
TGCGCCAGCAGCCAAGAGGTGGATCTGATACGCAGTCAGTATTTT | CASSQEVDLIRSQYF | once | . | TRBJ2-3 | TRBV4-3
TGCGCCAGCAGCCTGAGTTCTGGGTGGGGTGAAGCTTTCTTT | CASSLSSGWGEAFF | once | . | TRBJ1-1 | TRBV4-1
TGCGCCAGCAGCTTGGCCAGTTCACCCGCCGGGACCTTC | CASSLASSPAGTF | . | . | TRBJ1-2 | TRBV5-1
TGTGCCAGCAGCTTGGTGAATGAGCAGTTCTTC | CASSLVNEQFF | . | . | TRBJ2-1 | TRBV7-2
TGTGCCAGAGGACAGTCCTACGAGCAGTACTTC | CARGQSYEQYF | few | . | TRBJ2-7 | TRBV2
TGTGCGAGCAAAGGGCCGGGGGTCGGAAACACCATATATTTT | CASKGPGVGNTIYF | . | . | TRBJ1-3 | TRBV5-6
TGTGCCAGCAGCTTAGGAGGCGGGACGGGCACCGGGGAGCTGTTTTTT | CASSLGGGTGTGELFF | . | . | TRBJ2-2 | TRBV11-3
TGCGCCAGCAGCTATCTCTCCGGGACCGTAGAAGCTTTCTTT | CASSYLSGTVEAFF | . | . | TRBJ1-1 | TRBV4-3